A selection of T cell receptor beta chains follows, all from one sample in a study of shared clonotypes between healthy human individuals. Generated by immunoSEQ multiplex PCR, the TCRdb table keeps only in-frame clones and is missing some. Counted here are about 670,000 clones, less than 80% occurring once; the ten biggest clones make up about 2%. Material for sequencing was memory CD4+ T cells sorted from blood. Receptors originate from a woman aged 25-40 years in good health. Both conserved end residues are part of each CDR3. The D gene is left open where the match is weak. Clone size is not always given. Where it is, it says once, few, many or a class for expanded clones.

- | few | TRBJ2-2 | TRBV9 | TGTGCCAGCAGCGTAGTACAGAGTAACACCGGGGAGCTGTTTTTT | CASSVVQSNTGELFF
- | few | TRBJ2-1 | TRBV2 | TGTGCCAGCAGTGAAGCGCTTAACAATGAGCAGTTCTTC | CASSEALNNEQFF
TRBD2 | few | TRBJ2-7 | TRBV28 | TGTGCCAGCAGTTTTTTAGGTAGCGGGAGAGCCGAGCAGTACTTC | CASSFLGSGRAEQYF
- | - | TRBJ2-7 | TRBV6-5 | TGTGCCAGCAGTCAACAGGGCCCGAATCCCTACGAGCAGTACTTC | CASSQQGPNPYEQYF
- | many | TRBJ2-7 | TRBV2 | TGTGCCAGCAGGAAGACAGGTACCTACGAGCAGTACTTC | CASRKTGTYEQYF
- | - | TRBJ1-2 | TRBV5-8 | TGTGCCAGCAGGTCACAGGGCCACTATGGCTACACCTTC | CASRSQGHYGYTF
TRBD1 | - | TRBJ2-1 | TRBV27 | TGTGCCAGCAGTGTGCTCAGGGGGAGCTCTAGGAATGAGCAGTTCTTC | CASSVLRGSSRNEQFF
TRBD1 | - | TRBJ2-1 | TRBV28 | TGTGCCAGCAGTTTTTCACAGGGGATAAATGAGCAGTTCTTC | CASSFSQGINEQFF
- | - | TRBJ2-2 | TRBV6-1 | TGTGCCAGTCGACTAGATGCCACCGGGGAGCTGTTTTTT | CASRLDATGELFF
TRBD2 | - | TRBJ2-1 | TRBV5-1 | TGCGCCAGCACCATTTCTAGCGGAGGCTACAATGAGCAGTTCTTC | CASTISSGGYNEQFF
- | few | TRBJ2-6 | TRBV29-1 | TGCAGCGTTCTTAGCGTCTCTGGGGCCAACGTCCTGACTTTC | CSVLSVSGANVLTF
- | - | TRBJ2-2 | TRBV7-9 | TGTGCCAGCAGCCCCGGGACAACTACCGGCGGGGAGCTGTTTTTT | CASSPGTTTGGELFF
TRBD1 | few | TRBJ1-4 | TRBV30 | TGTGCCTGGACGACAGGGCCAAATGAAAAACTGTTTTTT | CAWTTGPNEKLFF
TRBD1 | - | TRBJ1-1 | TRBV10-1 | TGCGCCAGCAGTAAGTGGACAGGGGCTGAAGCTTTCTTT | CASSKWTGAEAFF
TRBD1 | many | TRBJ2-7 | TRBV10-1 | TGCGCCAGCAGTGATACCGGGACAGGGGCCAAAGTTCACTTC | CASSDTGTGAKVHF
TRBD2 | - | TRBJ2-3 | TRBV19 | TGTGCCAGTAGTAAGCGGACTAGCGGCACAGATACGCAGTATTTT | CASSKRTSGTDTQYF
- | - | TRBJ1-3 | TRBV5-5 | TGTGCCAGCAGCACCGCCCAGGTCCCTGGAAACACCATATATTTT | CASSTAQVPGNTIYF
- | few | TRBJ1-2 | TRBV28 | TGTGCCAGCAGTTTCTACACGGGTGGCTACACCTTC | CASSFYTGGYTF
TRBD1 | once | TRBJ2-3 | TRBV29-1 | TGCAGCGCAATGACAGGGCGCGGCACAGATACGCAGTATTTT | CSAMTGRGTDTQYF
TRBD1 | - | TRBJ2-3 | TRBV28 | TGTGCCAGCACCCCAGGGGGCACTAGACCCACAGATACGCAGTATTTT | CASTPGGTRPTDTQYF
- | once | TRBJ2-3 | TRBV6-4 | TGTGCCAGCTCTTCGGGGACGGGAAGCACAGATACGCAGTATTTT | CASSSGTGSTDTQYF
- | - | TRBJ1-5 | TRBV10-2 | TGCGCCAGCAGTGAGTTTGAAGGGAATCAGCCCCAGCATTTT | CASSEFEGNQPQHF
TRBD1 | - | TRBJ1-2 | TRBV6-5 | TGTGCCAGCAGTAGACAGGGGGCTGGCTATGGCTACACCTTC | CASSRQGAGYGYTF
- | - | TRBJ1-1 | TRBV27 | TGTGCCAGCAGTTTTAAGGTCAAGTACCGCCTCGAGGGCACTGAAGCTTTCTTT | CASSFKVKYRLEGTEAFF
- | - | TRBJ1-2 | TRBV11-1 | TGTGCCAGCAGCCCCATCTACTCGGCAGCAATCTATGGCTACACCTTC | CASSPIYSAAIYGYTF
- | few | TRBJ1-2 | TRBV2 | TGTGCCAGCAGTGCCACCGGGGACGGGAGGAACTATGGCTACACCTTC | CASSATGDGRNYGYTF
TRBD2 | - | TRBJ2-1 | TRBV6-6 | TGTGCCAGCAGTCCCGGACTAGCGGGGGCCAATGAGCAGTTCTTC | CASSPGLAGANEQFF
- | - | TRBJ2-7 | TRBV2 | TGTGCCAGCAGTGAGTGGGTCGAGCAGTACTTC | CASSEWVEQYF
TRBD2 | - | TRBJ2-5 | TRBV2 | TGTGCCAGCAGTGAAAGGACTAGCGGGAGGGTAGAGACCCAGTACTTC | CASSERTSGRVETQYF
- | - | TRBJ1-2 | TRBV14 | TGTGCCAGCAGCCCCGGACAGCTACAATACTATGGCTACACCTTC | CASSPGQLQYYGYTF
- | - | TRBJ1-5 | TRBV18 | TGTGCCAGCTCACCACCGGGGGCAGGCGGCAATCAGCCCCAGCATTTT | CASSPPGAGGNQPQHF
- | - | TRBJ2-1 | TRBV6-5 | TGTGCCAGCAGGGGTCGCAGCTCCTACAATGAGCAGTTCTTC | CASRGRSSYNEQFF
TRBD2 | - | TRBJ2-5 | TRBV7-2 | TGTGCCAGCAGCCATTCGGGTAGCGGGAGGGGAGGAGAGACCCAGTACTTC | CASSHSGSGRGGETQYF
TRBD1 | - | TRBJ1-2 | TRBV28 | TGTGCCAGCAGACGGGACAGTGGATATGGCTACACCTTC | CASRRDSGYGYTF
- | - | TRBJ1-5 | TRBV20-1 | TGCAGTGGGGCCGCAGGTCAGCCCCAGCATTTT | CSGAAGQPQHF
TRBD1 | - | TRBJ2-5 | TRBV29-1 | TGCAGCGTTGAAGGAGATTCGGGACAGGGTGGTTACCAAGAGACCCAGTACTTC | CSVEGDSGQGGYQETQYF
TRBD1 | - | TRBJ2-5 | TRBV5-1 | TGCGCCAGCAGCGGGGGGACAGGGGAGACCCAGTACTTC | CASSGGTGETQYF
- | - | TRBJ2-6 | TRBV4-2 | TGTGCCAGCAGCCTTGATACTGGGGCCAACGTCCTGACTTTC | CASSLDTGANVLTF
- | - | TRBJ1-1 | TRBV15 | TGTGCCACCAGCAGGCAGACAGGGAACACTGAAGCTTTCTTT | CATSRQTGNTEAFF
TRBD1 | - | TRBJ2-7 | TRBV30 | TGTGCCTGGCGGACAGGGACGAGCTACGAGCAGTACTTC | CAWRTGTSYEQYF
- | many | TRBJ1-3 | TRBV6-1 | TGTGCCAGCACAGTCTCTGGAAACACCATATATTTT | CASTVSGNTIYF
- | many | TRBJ2-5 | TRBV18 | TGTGCCAGCTCACCAGAACCCCTAGAGACCCAGTACTTC | CASSPEPLETQYF
- | - | TRBJ2-1 | TRBV20-1 | TGCAGTGCCCCGAGCGGGAATGAGCAGTTCTTC | CSAPSGNEQFF
TRBD1 | once | TRBJ2-7 | TRBV5-1 | TGCGCCAGCAGCTTGGGCCTGGACAGGGTGAACTACGAGCAGTACTTC | CASSLGLDRVNYEQYF
TRBD2 | - | TRBJ2-1 | TRBV5-1 | TGCGCCAGCAGCTTACTAGCGGGAGAAGCCAATGAGCAGTTCTTC | CASSLLAGEANEQFF